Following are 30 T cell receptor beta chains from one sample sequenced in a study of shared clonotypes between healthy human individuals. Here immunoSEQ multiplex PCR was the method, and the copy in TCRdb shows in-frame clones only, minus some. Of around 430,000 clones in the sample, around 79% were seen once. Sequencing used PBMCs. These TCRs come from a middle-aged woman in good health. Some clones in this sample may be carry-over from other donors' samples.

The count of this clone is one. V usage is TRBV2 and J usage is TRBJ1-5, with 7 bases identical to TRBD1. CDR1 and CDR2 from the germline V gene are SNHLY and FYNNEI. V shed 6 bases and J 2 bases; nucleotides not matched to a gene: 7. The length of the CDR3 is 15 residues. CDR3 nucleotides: TGTGCCAGCAGAGCGCAGGGGGTTGGCAATCAGCCCCAGCATTTT. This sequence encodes CASRAQGVGNQPQHF.

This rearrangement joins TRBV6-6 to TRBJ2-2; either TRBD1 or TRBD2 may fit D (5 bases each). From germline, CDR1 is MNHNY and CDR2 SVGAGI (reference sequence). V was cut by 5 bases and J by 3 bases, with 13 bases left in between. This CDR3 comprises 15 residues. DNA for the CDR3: TGTGCCAGCAGTATGACAAGAGGGGACACCGGGGAGCTGTTTTTT. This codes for CASSMTRGDTGELFF.

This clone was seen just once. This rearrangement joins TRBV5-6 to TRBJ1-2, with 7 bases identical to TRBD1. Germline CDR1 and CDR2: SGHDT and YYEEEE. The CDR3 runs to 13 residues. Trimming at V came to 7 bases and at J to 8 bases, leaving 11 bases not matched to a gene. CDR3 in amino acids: CASGGQYLGGYTF. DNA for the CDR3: TGTGCCAGCGGGGGACAGTATCTCGGGGGCTACACCTTC.

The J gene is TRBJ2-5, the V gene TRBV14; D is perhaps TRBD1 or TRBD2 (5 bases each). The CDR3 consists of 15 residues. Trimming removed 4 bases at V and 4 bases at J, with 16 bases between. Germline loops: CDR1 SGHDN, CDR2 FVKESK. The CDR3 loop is CASSPGRGLLETQYF. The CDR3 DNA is TGTGCCAGCAGCCCAGGGAGAGGGCTGTTAGAGACCCAGTACTTC.

The CDR3 nucleotides read TGTGCCAGCAGCCCGACCGGACAGACCAATGAGCAGTTCTTC. Translated: CASSPTGQTNEQFF. The chain recombines TRBV7-2 with TRBJ2-1, with a possible D match to TRBD1 (6 bases). The CDR3 runs to 14 residues. With 5 bases removed from V and 6 bases from J, the gap between germline ends came to 14 bases. Germline V gene lookup returns CDR1 SGHTA and CDR2 FQGNSA. The full variable domain, rest sourced from reference TRBV7-2 and TRBJ2-1, is GAGVSQSPSNKVTEKGKDVELRCDPISGHTALYWYRQSLGQGLEFLIYFQGNSAPDKSGLPSDRFSAERTGGSVSTLTIQRTQQEDSAVYLCASSPTGQTNEQFFGPGTRLTVL.

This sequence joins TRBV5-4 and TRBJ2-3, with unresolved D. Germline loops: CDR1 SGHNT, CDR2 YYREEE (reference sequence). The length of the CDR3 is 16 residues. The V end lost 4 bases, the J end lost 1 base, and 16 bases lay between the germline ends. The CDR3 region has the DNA TGTGCCAGCAGCCCCTGGTGGTCTGGGCGCACAGATACGCAGTATTTT. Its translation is CASSPWWSGRTDTQYF.

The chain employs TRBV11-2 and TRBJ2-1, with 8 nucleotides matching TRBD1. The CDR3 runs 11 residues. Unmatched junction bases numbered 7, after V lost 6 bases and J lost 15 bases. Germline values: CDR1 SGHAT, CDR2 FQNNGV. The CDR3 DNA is TGTGCCAGCAGGCTTGAGGGACAGGTGTTCTTC. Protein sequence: CASRLEGQVFF.

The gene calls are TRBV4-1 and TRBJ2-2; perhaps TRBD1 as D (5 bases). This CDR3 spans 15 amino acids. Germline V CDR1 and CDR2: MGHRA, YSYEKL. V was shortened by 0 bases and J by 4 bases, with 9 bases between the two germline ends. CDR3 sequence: CASSQDGAITGELFF. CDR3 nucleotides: TGCGCCAGCAGCCAAGATGGGGCCATCACCGGGGAGCTGTTTTTT.

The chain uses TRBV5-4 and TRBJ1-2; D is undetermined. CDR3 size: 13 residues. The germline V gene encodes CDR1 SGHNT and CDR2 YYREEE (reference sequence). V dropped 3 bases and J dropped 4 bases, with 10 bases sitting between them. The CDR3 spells CASSSPVSYGYTF. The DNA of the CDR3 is TGTGCCAGCAGCTCCCCGGTCAGCTATGGCTACACCTTC.

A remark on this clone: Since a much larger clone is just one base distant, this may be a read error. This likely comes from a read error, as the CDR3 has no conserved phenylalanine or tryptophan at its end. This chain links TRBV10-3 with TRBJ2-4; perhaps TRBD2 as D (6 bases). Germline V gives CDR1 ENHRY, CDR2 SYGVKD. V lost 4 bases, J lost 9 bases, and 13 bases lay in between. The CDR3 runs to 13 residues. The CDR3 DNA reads TGTGCCATCAGTGTGGAGGGAGACGGCATTCAGTACCTC. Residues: CAISVEGDGIQYL.

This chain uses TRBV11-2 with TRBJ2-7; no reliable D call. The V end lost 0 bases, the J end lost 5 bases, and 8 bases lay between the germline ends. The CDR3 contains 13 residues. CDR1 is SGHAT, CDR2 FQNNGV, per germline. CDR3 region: CASSLDLGDEQYF. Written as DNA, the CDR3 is TGTGCCAGCAGCTTAGATCTGGGCGACGAGCAGTACTTC.

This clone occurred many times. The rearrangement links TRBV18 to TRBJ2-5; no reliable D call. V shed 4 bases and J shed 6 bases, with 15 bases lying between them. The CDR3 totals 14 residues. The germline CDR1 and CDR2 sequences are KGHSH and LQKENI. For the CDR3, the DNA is TGTGCCAGCTCACTAGAGGACGCGCGGAAGACCCAGTACTTC. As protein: CASSLEDARKTQYF. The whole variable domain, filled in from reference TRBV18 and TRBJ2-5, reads NAGVMQNPRHLVRRRGQEARLRCSPMKGHSHVYWYRQLPEEGLKFMVYLQKENIIDESGMPKERFSAEFPKEGPSILRIQQVVRGDSAAYFCASSLEDARKTQYFGPGTRLLVL.

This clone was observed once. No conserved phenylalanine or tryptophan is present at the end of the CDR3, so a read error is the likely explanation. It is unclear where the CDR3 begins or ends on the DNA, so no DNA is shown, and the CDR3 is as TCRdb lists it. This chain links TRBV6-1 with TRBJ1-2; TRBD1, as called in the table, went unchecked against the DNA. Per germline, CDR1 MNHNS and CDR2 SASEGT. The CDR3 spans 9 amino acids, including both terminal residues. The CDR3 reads CASSEKGTD.

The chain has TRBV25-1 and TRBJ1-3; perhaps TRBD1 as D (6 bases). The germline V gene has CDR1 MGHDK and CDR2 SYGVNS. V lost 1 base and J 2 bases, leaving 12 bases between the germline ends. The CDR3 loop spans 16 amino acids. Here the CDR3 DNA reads TGTGCCAGCAGTGAATGGACAGAAAGTCCTGGAAACACCATATATTTT. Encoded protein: CASSEWTESPGNTIYF.

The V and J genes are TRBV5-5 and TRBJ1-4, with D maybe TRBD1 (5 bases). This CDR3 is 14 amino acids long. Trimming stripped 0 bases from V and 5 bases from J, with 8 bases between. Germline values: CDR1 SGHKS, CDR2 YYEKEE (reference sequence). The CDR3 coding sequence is TGTGCCAGCAGCTTGGGACAGAGAAATGAAAAACTGTTTTTT. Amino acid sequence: CASSLGQRNEKLFF.

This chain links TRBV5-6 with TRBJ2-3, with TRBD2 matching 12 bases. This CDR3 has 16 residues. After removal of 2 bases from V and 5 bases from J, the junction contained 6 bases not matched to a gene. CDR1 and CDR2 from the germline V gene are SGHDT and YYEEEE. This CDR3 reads CASSFRLAGVIDTQYF. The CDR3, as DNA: TGTGCCAGCAGCTTTCGACTAGCGGGAGTGATAGATACGCAGTATTTT.

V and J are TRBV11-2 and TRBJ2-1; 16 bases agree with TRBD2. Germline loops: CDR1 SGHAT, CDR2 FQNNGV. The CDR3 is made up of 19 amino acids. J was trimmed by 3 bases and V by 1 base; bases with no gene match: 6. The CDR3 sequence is CASSLGGTSGRAIYNEQFF. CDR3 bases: TGTGCCAGCAGCTTAGGAGGGACTAGCGGGAGGGCCATCTACAATGAGCAGTTCTTC.

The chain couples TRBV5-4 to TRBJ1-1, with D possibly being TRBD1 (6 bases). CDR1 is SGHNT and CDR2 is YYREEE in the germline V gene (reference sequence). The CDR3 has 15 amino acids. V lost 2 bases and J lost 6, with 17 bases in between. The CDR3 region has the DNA TGTGCCAGCAGCTTTGGGACATGGAGAGAGGCTGAAGCTTTCTTT. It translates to CASSFGTWREAEAFF.

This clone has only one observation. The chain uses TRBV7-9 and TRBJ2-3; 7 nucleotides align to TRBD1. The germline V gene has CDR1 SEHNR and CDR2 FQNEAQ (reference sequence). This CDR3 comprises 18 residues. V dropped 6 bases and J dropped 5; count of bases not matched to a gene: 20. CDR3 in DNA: TGTGCCAGCAGAAACAATAAGGGACAGCGACAAGCAATAGATACGCAGTATTTT. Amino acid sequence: CASRNNKGQRQAIDTQYF.

In DNA, the CDR3 is TGTGCCAGCAGCCCCCGACGTCCGTTAGACAGACCGAACACTGAAGCTTTCTTT. This encodes CASSPRRPLDRPNTEAFF. The genes are TRBV7-9 and TRBJ1-1; D possibly corresponds to TRBD1 (5 bases). CDR3 length equals 18 residues. V was clipped by 5 bases and J by 1 base, with 23 bases between them. CDR1 SEHNR and CDR2 FQNEAQ come from the germline V gene (reference sequence).

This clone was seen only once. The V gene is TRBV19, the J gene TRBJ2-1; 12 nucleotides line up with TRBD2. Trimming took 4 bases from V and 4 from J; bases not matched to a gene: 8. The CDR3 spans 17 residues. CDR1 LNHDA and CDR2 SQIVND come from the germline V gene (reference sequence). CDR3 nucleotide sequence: TGTGCCAGTAGTAAGCTAGCGGGAGGGCCTAGGTACAATGAGCAGTTCTTC. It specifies CASSKLAGGPRYNEQFF.

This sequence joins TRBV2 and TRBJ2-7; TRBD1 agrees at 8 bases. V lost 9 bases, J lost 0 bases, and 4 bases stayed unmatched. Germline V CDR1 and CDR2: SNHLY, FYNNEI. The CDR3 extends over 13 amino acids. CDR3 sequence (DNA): TGTGCCAGAAACAGGGGGAGCTCCTACGAGCAGTACTTC. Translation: CARNRGSSYEQYF.

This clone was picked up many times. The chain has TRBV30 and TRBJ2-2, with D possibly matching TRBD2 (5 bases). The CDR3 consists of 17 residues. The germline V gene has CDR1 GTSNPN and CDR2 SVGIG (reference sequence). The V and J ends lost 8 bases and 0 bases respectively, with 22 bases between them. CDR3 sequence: CARGLPAGRANTGELFF. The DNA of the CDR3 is TGTGCCCGGGGATTACCCGCCGGGCGGGCGAACACCGGGGAGCTGTTTTTT.

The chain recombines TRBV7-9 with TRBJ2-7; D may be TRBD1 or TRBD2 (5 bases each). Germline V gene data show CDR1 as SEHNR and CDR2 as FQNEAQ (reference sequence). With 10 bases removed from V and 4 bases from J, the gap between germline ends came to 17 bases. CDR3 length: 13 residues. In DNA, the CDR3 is TGTGCCACCGGGACGGAAAGTGGGTACGAGCAGTACTTC. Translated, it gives CATGTESGYEQYF.

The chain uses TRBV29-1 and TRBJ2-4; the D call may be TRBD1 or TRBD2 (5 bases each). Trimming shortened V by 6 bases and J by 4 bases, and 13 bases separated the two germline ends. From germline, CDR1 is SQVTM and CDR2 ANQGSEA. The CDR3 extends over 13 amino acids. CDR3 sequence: CSVAGAVKNIQYF. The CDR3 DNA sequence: TGCAGCGTGGCCGGGGCGGTGAAAAACATTCAGTACTTC. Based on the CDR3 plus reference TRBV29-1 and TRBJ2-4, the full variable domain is SAVISQKPSRDICQRGTSLTIQCQVDSQVTMMFWYRQQPGQSLTLIATANQGSEATYESGFVIDKFPISRPNLTFSTLTVSNMSPEDSSIYLCSVAGAVKNIQYFGAGTRLSVL.

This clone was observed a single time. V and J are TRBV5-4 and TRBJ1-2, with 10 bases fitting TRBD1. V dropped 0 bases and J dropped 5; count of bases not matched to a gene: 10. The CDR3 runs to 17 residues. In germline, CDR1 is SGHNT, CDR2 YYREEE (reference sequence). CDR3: CASSLDALTGGWYGYTF. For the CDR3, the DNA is TGTGCCAGCAGCTTGGATGCTCTGACAGGGGGCTGGTATGGCTACACCTTC.

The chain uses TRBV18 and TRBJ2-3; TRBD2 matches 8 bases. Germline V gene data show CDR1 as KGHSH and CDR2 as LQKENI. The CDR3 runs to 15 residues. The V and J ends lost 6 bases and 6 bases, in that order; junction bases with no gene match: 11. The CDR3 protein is CASSPVLAAQDTQYF. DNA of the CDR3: TGTGCCAGCTCGCCGGTACTAGCGGCCCAGGATACGCAGTATTTT.

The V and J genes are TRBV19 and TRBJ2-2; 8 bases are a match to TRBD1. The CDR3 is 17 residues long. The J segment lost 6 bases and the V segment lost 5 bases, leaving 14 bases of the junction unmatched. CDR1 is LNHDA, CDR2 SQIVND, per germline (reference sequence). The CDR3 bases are TGTGCCAGTAGTCTCTCCCTCGGACAGGGCTGGGCCGGGGAGCTGTTTTTT. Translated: CASSLSLGQGWAGELFF.

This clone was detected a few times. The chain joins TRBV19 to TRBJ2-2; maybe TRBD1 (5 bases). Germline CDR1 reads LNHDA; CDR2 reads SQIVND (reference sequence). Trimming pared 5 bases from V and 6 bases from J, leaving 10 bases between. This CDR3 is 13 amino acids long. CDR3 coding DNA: TGTGCCAGTAGTGCGCAGGGTCCCGGGGAGCTGTTTTTT. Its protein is CASSAQGPGELFF.

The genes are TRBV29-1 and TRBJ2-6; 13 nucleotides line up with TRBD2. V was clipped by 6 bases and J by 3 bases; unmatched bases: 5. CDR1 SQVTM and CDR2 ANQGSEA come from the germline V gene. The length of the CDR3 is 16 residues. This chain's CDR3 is CSVLTSGRSGANVLTF. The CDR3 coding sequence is TGCAGCGTCCTGACTAGCGGGAGGAGTGGGGCCAACGTCCTGACTTTC.